The 28 T cell receptor beta chains below come from one sample, sequenced in a study of T-cell memory formation after mild COVID-19. Via MiXCR, TCRdb re-called the 5' RACE reads, giving one row per CDR3 protein. The sample holds 300,000 to 350,000 distinct CDR3 sequences, approximately 19% seen once. The sample taken for sequencing was PBMCs or a T cell subset sorted from them (not recorded which). These TCRs come from a man aged 18 to 29 who had mild COVID-19 (a few samples of this study predate the infection). Cell type and time point are not known.

This clonotype was picked up many times. This CDR3 reads CASSLRNYGYTF. The CDR3, as DNA: TGTGCCAGCAGTTTACGGAACTATGGCTACACCTTC. The genes are TRBV7-2 and TRBJ1-2; D not resolved. With 6 bases removed from V and 2 bases from J, the gap between germline ends came to 7 bases. Germline V gene data show CDR1 as SGHTA and CDR2 as FQGNSA. There are 12 residues in the CDR3.

The chain uses TRBV4-3 and TRBJ2-3; 7 bases are shared with TRBD2. CDR1 LGHNA and CDR2 YSLEER come from the germline V gene. The CDR3 is 17 amino acids. The ends lost 3 bases at V and 3 bases at J; junction bases unmatched: 12. The CDR3, as DNA: TGCGCCAGCAGCCACCTCGTGGGCGGGGGAACGACAGATACGCAGTATTTT. Residues: CASSHLVGGGTTDTQYF.

This clonotype has only a few counts. The V and J genes are TRBV9 and TRBJ1-2; 7 bases line up with TRBD1. Per the germline V gene, CDR1 is SGDLS and CDR2 is YYNGEE. This CDR3 spans 15 amino acids. The junction had 10 bases not matched to a gene; V was cut back by 0 bases and J by 8 bases. CDR3 sequence (DNA): TGTGCCAGCAGCGTAGTTGGGACAGCAGTGCGCGGCTACACCTTC. It is translated as CASSVVGTAVRGYTF.

This clonotype was observed a few times. The chain combines TRBV24-1 with TRBJ2-1; D might be TRBD1 (6 bases). V was shortened by 6 bases and J by 5 bases, with 16 bases between the two germline ends. This CDR3 spans 15 amino acids. Germline CDR1 KGHDR, CDR2 SFDVKD. The CDR3 protein is CATSPAGTYDNEQFF. The DNA of the CDR3 is TGTGCCACCAGTCCCGCCGGGACATATGACAATGAGCAGTTCTTC.

This clonotype has just a few counts. The chain employs TRBV14 and TRBJ2-1; possibly TRBD1 for D (5 bases). Trimming took 1 base from V and 5 from J, leaving 9 bases between them. This CDR3 is built from 14 residues. The germline V gene encodes CDR1 SGHDN and CDR2 FVKESK. The CDR3 region is CASSQAPRDNEQFF. CDR3 nucleotide sequence: TGTGCCAGCAGCCAAGCTCCCAGGGACAATGAGCAGTTCTTC.

The chain uses TRBV7-9 and TRBJ1-1; 9 bases are a match to TRBD1. The V segment lost 8 bases and the J segment 1 base; nucleotides outside the gene matches: 5. The CDR3 consists of 14 residues. Germline V gene sequence: CDR1 SEHNR, CDR2 FQNEAQ (reference sequence). The CDR3, as DNA: TGTGCCAGCTTACCGGGACAGGGGAACACTGAAGCTTTCTTT. Amino acid sequence: CASLPGQGNTEAFF.

This clonotype has just a few counts. This chain joins TRBV5-4 and TRBJ2-5; TRBD2 matches 10 bases. The CDR3 is 16 residues long. Germline V gene lookup returns CDR1 SGHNT and CDR2 YYREEE (reference sequence). The J segment lost 4 bases and the V segment lost 0 bases, leaving 6 bases of the junction unmatched. The CDR3: CASSLGQRGGRETQYF. For the CDR3, the DNA is TGTGCCAGCAGCTTGGGCCAGCGGGGGGGCCGAGAGACCCAGTACTTC.

This clonotype was counted a few times. This chain connects TRBV20-1 to TRBJ1-4; no clear D gene. The germline V and J ends were trimmed by 2 bases and 7 bases, with 11 bases remaining between them. The germline V gene has CDR1 DFQATT and CDR2 SNEGSKA (reference sequence). The CDR3 extends over 13 amino acids. The CDR3: CSARRSGGEKLFF. For the CDR3, the DNA is TGCAGTGCTAGAAGGTCCGGCGGTGAAAAACTGTTTTTT.

This clonotype was found a few times. This rearrangement joins TRBV5-1 to TRBJ1-1; no clear D gene. The germline CDR1 and CDR2 sequences are SGHRS and YFSETQ. V dropped 1 base and J dropped 8 bases, with 12 bases sitting between them. The CDR3 consists of 13 residues. This CDR3 is CASSLLGLKEAFF. In nucleotides, the CDR3 is TGCGCCAGCAGCTTGCTCGGACTGAAGGAAGCTTTCTTT.

The rearrangement uses TRBV29-1 and TRBJ2-5; 10 nucleotides align to TRBD2. The V gene end was trimmed by 6 bases and the J gene end by 5 bases; junction bases not matched to a gene: 15. CDR3 length: 16 residues. The germline CDR1 and CDR2 sequences are SQVTM and ANQGSEA. CDR3 region: CSVTGLLAGSRETQYF. CDR3 sequence (DNA): TGCAGCGTGACGGGTTTACTAGCGGGATCGCGGGAGACCCAGTACTTC. Together with reference TRBV29-1 and TRBJ2-5, the CDR3 gives the full variable domain: SAVISQKPSRDICQRGTSLTIQCQVDSQVTMMFWYRQQPGQSLTLIATANQGSEATYESGFVIDKFPISRPNLTFSTLTVSNMSPEDSSIYLCSVTGLLAGSRETQYFGPGTRLLVL.

In its sample, this clonotype was seen a few times. The chain joins TRBV7-9 to TRBJ2-2; D may correspond to TRBD1 or TRBD2 (6 bases each). Between the trimmed V and J ends, which lost 2 bases and 4 bases, there was a span of 14 bases. Germline CDR1 SEHNR, CDR2 FQNEAQ (reference sequence). CDR3 length equals 16 residues. The CDR3 DNA reads TGTGCCAGCAGCTTAAGGGGGGCGCGAGGCACCGGGGAGCTGTTTTTT. It specifies CASSLRGARGTGELFF.

The chain joins TRBV5-1 to TRBJ2-5; D gene unclear. V lost 3 bases and J 5 bases, leaving 14 bases between the germline ends. Germline values: CDR1 SGHRS, CDR2 YFSETQ. The CDR3 is made up of 14 amino acids. In DNA form, the CDR3 reads TGCGCCAGCAGCTGGTGGGTGGATTCGGAGACCCAGTACTTC. It encodes CASSWWVDSETQYF.

The chain carries TRBV24-1 and TRBJ2-5; D call uncertain. The CDR3 has 13 amino acids. The germline V gene has CDR1 KGHDR and CDR2 SFDVKD. Trimming took off 9 bases at V and 2 bases at J, with 12 bases between the two ends. CDR3 sequence reads: CATATGLQETQYF. In DNA form, the CDR3 reads TGTGCCACCGCGACCGGGCTTCAAGAGACCCAGTACTTC.

This CDR3 is CASSPPGLGSSEQYF. CDR3 in DNA: TGTGCCAGCAGTCCTCCGGGACTAGGTTCTTCCGAGCAGTACTTC. The V and J genes are TRBV12-3 or TRBV12-4 and TRBJ2-7, with TRBD2 matching 8 bases. The trim removed 5 bases at V and 6 bases at J, leaving 12 bases unmatched. The CDR3 totals 15 residues.

This clonotype was seen only a few times. The gene calls are TRBV4-3 and TRBJ2-5; no definite D call. The V and J ends lost 0 bases and 1 base respectively, with 9 bases between them. The CDR3 is 15 amino acids. Germline V CDR1 and CDR2: LGHNA, YSLEER. Here the CDR3 reads CASSQEGLGQETQYF. For the CDR3, the DNA is TGCGCCAGCAGCCAAGAGGGGTTGGGCCAAGAGACCCAGTACTTC.

Comment on this clonotype: No DNA is shown, since the ends of the CDR3 on it are uncertain; the CDR3 is the one TCRdb lists. This chain connects TRBV4-1 to TRBJ1-1; the table names TRBD1, a call not compared with the DNA. The CDR3 adds up to 14 amino acids, both ends counted. Germline V gene lookup returns CDR1 MGHRA and CDR2 YSYEKL. The CDR3 loop is CASSQVGLGAPDFF.

This chain links TRBV7-9 with TRBJ2-1; possibly TRBD2 for D (7 bases). The CDR3 is made up of 17 amino acids. V lost 3 bases to trimming and J lost 7 bases, with 22 bases between them. CDR1 SEHNR and CDR2 FQNEAQ come from the germline V gene (reference sequence). The CDR3 sequence: CASSFNRGGSSQNEQFF. The CDR3 nucleotides are TGTGCCAGCAGCTTTAACCGCGGGGGCTCCTCCCAGAATGAGCAGTTCTTC.

The CDR3 nucleotides read TGTGCCAGCAGGAGCAGAGGGACAGCAACTTTCTACAATGAGCAGTTCTTC. As protein: CASRSRGTATFYNEQFF. J is TRBJ2-1 and V is TRBV7-2, with 7 bases aligning to TRBD1. The CDR3 covers 17 residues. The J segment lost 3 bases and the V segment lost 6 bases, leaving 14 bases of the junction unmatched. CDR1 and CDR2 (germline): SGHTA, FQGNSA. The variable domain in full, completed from reference TRBV7-2 and TRBJ2-1, reads GAGVSQSPSNKVTEKGKDVELRCDPISGHTALYWYRQSLGQGLEFLIYFQGNSAPDKSGLPSDRFSAERTGGSVSTLTIQRTQQEDSAVYLCASRSRGTATFYNEQFFGPGTRLTVL.

J is TRBJ2-1 and V is TRBV9; TRBD2 might be the D (6 bases). V dropped 4 bases and J dropped 9 bases, with 14 bases sitting between them. The CDR3 consists of 13 residues. CDR1 SGDLS and CDR2 YYNGEE come from the germline V gene. The CDR3 DNA follows: TGTGCCAGCAGCCTGGCGGGGCTAGGTGAGCAGTTCTTC. It yields the protein CASSLAGLGEQFF.

The sample holds a few counts of this clonotype. The J gene is TRBJ1-5, the V gene TRBV11-2; TRBD1 is a possible D gene (6 bases). Between the trimmed V and J ends, which lost 7 bases and 0 bases, there was a span of 22 bases. Per the germline V gene, CDR1 is SGHAT and CDR2 is FQNNGV. The CDR3 loop spans 18 amino acids. The CDR3 protein is CASTHKRGGTYSNQPQHF. In DNA form, the CDR3 reads TGTGCCAGCACCCACAAACGGGGGGGGACATATAGCAATCAGCCCCAGCATTTT.

The chain's CDR3 is CASTRPGYEQFF. The CDR3 DNA follows: TGTGCCAGCACCCGGCCGGGCTATGAGCAGTTCTTC. The chain employs TRBV7-2 and TRBJ2-1; D remains unclear. Germline CDR1 SGHTA, CDR2 FQGNSA. Trimming took off 7 bases at V and 8 bases at J, with 12 bases between the two ends. The CDR3 is 12 residues long.

The sample holds a few counts of this clonotype. The CDR3 DNA reads TGTGCCAGCAGCCCCAGACAGGGGGCGTTATATACGCAGTATTTT. It is translated as CASSPRQGALYTQYF. This chain joins TRBV7-9 and TRBJ2-3; TRBD1 agrees at 10 bases. After removal of 5 bases from V and 7 bases from J, the junction contained 9 bases not matched to a gene. The CDR3 covers 15 residues. Germline V gene lookup returns CDR1 SEHNR and CDR2 FQNEAQ (reference sequence).

The J gene is TRBJ2-2, the V gene TRBV5-1; 10 nucleotides align to TRBD1. This CDR3 spans 15 amino acids. Germline CDR1 reads SGHRS; CDR2 reads YFSETQ. Losses at the gene ends were 3 bases for V and 3 bases for J; bases not matched to a gene: 2. The chain's CDR3 is CASSSTGGHTGELFF. CDR3 coding DNA: TGCGCCAGCAGCTCGACAGGGGGCCACACCGGGGAGCTGTTTTTT.

Only a few counts were recorded for this clonotype. The rearrangement joins TRBV15 to TRBJ2-3, with 9 bases that match TRBD2. Germline trimming cut 0 bases from V and 2 bases from J; bases unmatched to any gene: 9. The CDR3 sequence is 18 residues long. CDR1 LNHNV and CDR2 YYDKDF come from the germline V gene (reference sequence). The CDR3 bases are TGTGCCACCAGCAGAGATCGGAGAGCGGGGGGACCCACAGATACGCAGTATTTT. It yields the protein CATSRDRRAGGPTDTQYF.

This clonotype was found a few times. The chain carries TRBV6-5 and TRBJ2-1, with 8 nucleotides matching TRBD2. Germline V lookup: CDR1 MNHEY, CDR2 SVGAGI. The junction had 9 bases not matched to a gene; V was cut back by 5 bases and J by 9 bases. The CDR3 covers 14 residues. The CDR3 here is CASSLSAGGSEQFF. The CDR3 DNA follows: TGTGCCAGCAGTCTCTCCGCGGGGGGAAGTGAGCAGTTCTTC.

This sequence joins TRBV7-9 and TRBJ2-7; the match to TRBD2 covers 8 bases. This CDR3 region has 15 residues. Trimming took 8 bases from V and 0 from J; bases not matched to a gene: 9. CDR1 and CDR2 from the germline V gene are SEHNR and FQNEAQ (reference sequence). In nucleotides, the CDR3 is TGTGCCAGCTCCCAAAGCGGGGGTAGCTCCTACGAGCAGTACGTC. Translated, it gives CASSQSGGSSYEQYV.

The J gene is TRBJ1-2, the V gene TRBV6-1; possibly TRBD1 for D (6 bases). Trimming pared 6 bases from V and 4 bases from J, leaving 21 bases between. Germline loops: CDR1 MNHNS, CDR2 SASEGT. The length of the CDR3 is 16 residues. The CDR3 loop reads CASSPIDEGGGYGYTF. The CDR3 DNA reads as TGTGCCAGCAGCCCGATTGATGAGGGGGGCGGCTATGGCTACACCTTC.

This clonotype turned up a few times. The CDR3 loop reads CASSHNKGHYGYTF. DNA for the CDR3: TGTGCCAGCAGCCATAACAAGGGACACTATGGCTACACCTTC. The rearrangement uses TRBV7-9 and TRBJ1-2; tentatively, D is TRBD1 (5 bases). CDR3 length equals 14 residues. V lost 5 bases and J lost 3, with 13 bases in between. Germline values: CDR1 SEHNR, CDR2 FQNEAQ (reference sequence).